Below, 20 T cell receptor beta chains from the same sample are listed, as sequenced in a study of shared clonotypes between healthy human individuals. Method: immunoSEQ multiplex PCR; TCRdb's copy keeps in-frame clones and lacks some. This sample has about 1,500,000 clones, with approximately 97% found just once. Sequencing was performed on naive CD4+ T cells sorted from blood. The subset: CD45RA+ positively selected. Receptors originate from a young man in good health.

The J gene is TRBJ2-7, the V gene TRBV2; D unresolved. CDR1 and CDR2 (germline): SNHLY, FYNNEI. V lost 7 bases and J 0 bases, leaving 19 bases between the germline ends. This CDR3 is 16 amino acids long. CDR3 DNA sequence: TGTGCCAGCAACCCCTGGGTGGGGTTGTCCTCCTACGAGCAGTACTTC. Translating gives CASNPWVGLSSYEQYF.

This clone was detected once. This sequence joins TRBV28 and TRBJ1-2, with TRBD1 matching over 10 bases. The V gene end was trimmed by 5 bases and the J gene end by 1 base; junction bases not matched to a gene: 4. CDR1 and CDR2 (germline): MDHEN, SYDVKM. The CDR3 has 15 residues. The CDR3 nucleotides are TGTGCCAGCAGTCAAGGGACAGGGGTTAACTATGGCTACACCTTC. Translating it yields CASSQGTGVNYGYTF.

The V gene is TRBV6-6, the J gene TRBJ2-7, with 7 bases lining up with TRBD1. J was trimmed by 6 bases and V by 4 bases; bases with no gene match: 6. The CDR3 is made up of 13 amino acids. Germline V gene sequence: CDR1 MNHNY, CDR2 SVGAGI (reference sequence). As DNA, the CDR3 is TGTGCCAGCAGTTTCGGGACAGCCACCGAGCAGTACTTC. It specifies CASSFGTATEQYF.

The CDR3 spells CASSLKGWDNEQFF. The CDR3 DNA is TGCGCCAGCAGCTTGAAAGGCTGGGACAATGAGCAGTTCTTC. The chain carries TRBV5-1 and TRBJ2-1; D call uncertain. Between the trimmed V and J ends, which lost 1 base and 5 bases, there was a span of 10 bases. CDR1 and CDR2 from the germline V gene are SGHRS and YFSETQ. This CDR3 spans 14 amino acids.

V gene TRBV5-6 combines with J gene TRBJ1-5; 11 nucleotides match TRBD1. CDR1 and CDR2 from the germline V gene are SGHDT and YYEEEE. The CDR3 contains 17 residues. Trimming at V came to 5 bases and at J to 0 bases, leaving 7 bases not matched to a gene. The CDR3 DNA is TGTGCCAGCAGGGTGGGACAGGGGGTCTATAGCAATCAGCCCCAGCATTTT. Protein product: CASRVGQGVYSNQPQHF.

The V gene is TRBV9, the J gene TRBJ2-5; 12 bases are shared with TRBD1. The germline CDR1 and CDR2 sequences are SGDLS and YYNGEE. V lost 3 bases, J lost 5 bases, and 5 bases stayed unmatched. This CDR3 has 15 amino acids. DNA of the CDR3: TGTGCCAGCAGCGACTGGGACAGGGGGCCCGAGACCCAGTACTTC. Its translation: CASSDWDRGPETQYF. The full variable domain, in which reference TRBV9 and TRBJ2-5 provide the parts outside the CDR3, is DSGVTQTPKHLITATGQRVTLRCSPRSGDLSVYWYQQSLDQGLQFLIQYYNGEERAKGNILERFSAQQFPDLHSELNLSSLELGDSALYFCASSDWDRGPETQYFGPGTRLLVL.

V gene TRBV5-4 combines with J gene TRBJ1-1; D uncertain. V lost 2 bases, J lost 1 base, and 15 bases lay in between. This CDR3 has 16 amino acids. In germline, CDR1 is SGHNT, CDR2 YYREEE (reference sequence). This chain's CDR3 is CASSFGRVDWNTEAFF. The CDR3 DNA follows: TGTGCCAGCAGCTTTGGTCGGGTGGATTGGAACACTGAAGCTTTCTTT.

The gene calls are TRBV10-3 and TRBJ1-2, with D maybe TRBD1 (6 bases). CDR1 is ENHRY and CDR2 is SYGVKD in the germline V gene. The V gene lost 6 bases and the J gene lost 6 bases, with 20 bases spanning the gap. The CDR3 runs to 15 residues. CDR3 coding DNA: TGTGCCATCAGAGTCAGGGGCGAGGGGGTAGATGGCTACACCTTC. Translated, it gives CAIRVRGEGVDGYTF.

The CDR3 DNA sequence: TGCGCCAGCAGCTTGGTACAGGGAGGTCCCGCCTATGGCTACACCTTC. It encodes CASSLVQGGPAYGYTF. V is TRBV5-1 and J is TRBJ1-2; weak D call: TRBD1 (6 bases). This CDR3 region has 16 residues. Between the trimmed V and J ends, which lost 0 bases and 4 bases, there was a span of 16 bases. Germline V gene sequence: CDR1 SGHRS, CDR2 YFSETQ.

Comment on this clone: This CDR3 is also generated by other DNA sequences in the sample. The chain has TRBV5-1 and TRBJ2-7, with a possible D match to TRBD1 (5 bases). This CDR3 is 14 amino acids long. Germline CDR1 reads SGHRS; CDR2 reads YFSETQ. Trimming left V 2 bases short and J 2 bases short, with 11 bases between. The CDR3 nucleotides are TGCGCCAGCAGCTTAGGGGTTAGGGCCTACGAGCAGTACTTC. Translated: CASSLGVRAYEQYF.

The chain links TRBV7-2 to TRBJ2-3; possibly TRBD2 for D (5 bases). This CDR3 contains 13 residues. V lost 5 bases to trimming and J lost 5 bases, with 11 bases between them. Germline-derived CDR1 and CDR2 are SGHTA and FQGNSA. The CDR3 is CASSHRGIDTQYF. DNA for the CDR3: TGTGCCAGCAGCCATCGGGGTATAGATACGCAGTATTTT. Drawing the rest from reference TRBV7-2 and TRBJ2-3, the complete variable domain is GAGVSQSPSNKVTEKGKDVELRCDPISGHTALYWYRQSLGQGLEFLIYFQGNSAPDKSGLPSDRFSAERTGGSVSTLTIQRTQQEDSAVYLCASSHRGIDTQYFGPGTRLTVL.

The chain joins TRBV28 to TRBJ1-1; D unclear. Trimming pared 2 bases from V and 0 bases from J, leaving 13 bases between. CDR3 length: 16 residues. Germline lookup yields CDR1 MDHEN and CDR2 SYDVKM. The CDR3 loop is CASSLGGWALNTEAFF. CDR3 nucleotide sequence: TGTGCCAGCAGTTTAGGAGGTTGGGCCTTGAACACTGAAGCTTTCTTT.

In the case of this clone: At one boundary the junction diverges from the germline segment, which might be a read error. The chain uses TRBV10-3 and TRBJ2-1; possibly TRBD1 for D (5 bases). CDR3 length: 15 residues. CDR1 is ENHRY, CDR2 SYGVKD, per germline. The DNA of the CDR3 is TGTGCCATCAGTGAGTTACAGGATCCCTACAGTGAGCAGTTCTTC. It encodes CAISELQDPYSEQFF.

V gene TRBV5-5 combines with J gene TRBJ2-3; TRBD2 is a possible D gene (6 bases). CDR3 length: 15 amino acids. Germline V gene sequence: CDR1 SGHKS, CDR2 YYEKEE (reference sequence). Trimming removed 0 bases from V and 5 bases from J, with 13 bases in between. The CDR3 loop reads CASSLVGRDGDTQYF. DNA for the CDR3: TGTGCCAGCAGCTTGGTAGGGCGGGATGGAGATACGCAGTATTTT.

This clone showed up just once. This chain joins TRBV25-1 and TRBJ1-5; no clear D gene. There are 16 residues in the CDR3. CDR1 and CDR2 from the germline V gene are MGHDK and SYGVNS. Trimming removed 2 bases from V and 4 bases from J, with 15 bases in between. CDR3 in DNA: TGTGCCAGCAGTGAAGGCCGCTTTGGCCTTAATCAGCCCCAGCATTTT. Amino acid sequence: CASSEGRFGLNQPQHF.

The chain employs TRBV15 and TRBJ1-2; D not resolved. The CDR3 covers 15 residues. V dropped 0 bases and J dropped 4 bases, with 12 bases sitting between them. Per germline, CDR1 LNHNV and CDR2 YYDKDF (reference sequence). The DNA for the CDR3 is TGTGCCACCAGCAGAGATGGGCGAACTCTCTATGGCTACACCTTC. Translating gives CATSRDGRTLYGYTF.

The chain recombines TRBV6-5 with TRBJ2-7, with D maybe TRBD2 (5 bases). The CDR3 totals 13 residues. V lost 2 bases to trimming and J lost 6 bases, with 11 bases between them. Germline lookup yields CDR1 MNHEY and CDR2 SVGAGI. CDR3 nucleotides: TGTGCCAGCAGTTACGACGTCGGGATCGAGCAGTACTTC. Translated: CASSYDVGIEQYF.

This chain joins TRBV7-2 and TRBJ2-3; D possibly corresponds to TRBD1 (6 bases). Trimming took 1 base from V and 8 from J, leaving 10 bases between them. The CDR3 loop spans 13 amino acids. Germline CDR1 is SGHTA and CDR2 is FQGNSA. The CDR3 DNA follows: TGTGCCAGCAGCTTAGACAGGGATACTACGCAGTATTTT. Translated, it gives CASSLDRDTTQYF.

The chain couples TRBV28 to TRBJ2-5, with 9 bases that match TRBD2. From germline, CDR1 is MDHEN and CDR2 SYDVKM. The CDR3 sequence is 15 residues long. V lost 5 bases and J lost 6; bases outside the gene matches: 10. CDR3 in DNA: TGTGCCAGCAGTATAGCGGGAGCCCCACTAAAGACCCAGTACTTC. It specifies CASSIAGAPLKTQYF.

On this clone: The same CDR3 can be traced to other DNA sequences in this sample. The DNA for the CDR3 is TGTGCCATTGGGACTAGCGGGGCGTACGAGCAGTACTTC. Encoded protein: CAIGTSGAYEQYF. This chain joins TRBV10-3 and TRBJ2-7; 13 bases fit TRBD2. Germline values: CDR1 ENHRY, CDR2 SYGVKD. Trimming took 9 bases from V and 4 from J; bases not matched to a gene: 3. The CDR3 sequence is 13 residues long.